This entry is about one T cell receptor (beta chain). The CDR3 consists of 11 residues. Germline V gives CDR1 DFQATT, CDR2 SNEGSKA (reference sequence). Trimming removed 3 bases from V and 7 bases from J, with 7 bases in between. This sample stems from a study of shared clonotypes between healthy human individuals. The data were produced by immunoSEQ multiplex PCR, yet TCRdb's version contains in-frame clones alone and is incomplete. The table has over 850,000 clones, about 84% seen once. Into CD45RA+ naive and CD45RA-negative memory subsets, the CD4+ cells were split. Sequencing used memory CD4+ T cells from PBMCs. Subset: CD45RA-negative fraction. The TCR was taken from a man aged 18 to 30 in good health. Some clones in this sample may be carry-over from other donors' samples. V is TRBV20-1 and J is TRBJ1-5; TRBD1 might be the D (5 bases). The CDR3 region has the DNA TGCAGTGCTAGTTCAGGGCAGCCCCAGCATTTT. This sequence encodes CSASSGQPQHF.